The clone carrying this T cell receptor beta chain was seen once. What it binds is not known. These data are taken from a study of T cells after yellow fever vaccination. Study in general: Fractions of low cell number were prepared using SMART-Seq v4 Ultra Low Input. Study results and limitations: Most primary-vaccination clones recurred post-booster (roughly 96% CD4, 88% CD8). A weaker secondary response peaked on day 5, the primary on day 15.

The 5'RACE template-switching step produced TCR cDNA and added a universal primer site and UMIs. MiXCR was run by TCRdb on the 5' RACE reads, yielding one entry per CDR3 protein. The sample contains around 600,000 distinct CDR3 sequences, roughly an eighth of which appear only once. This CDR3 is built from 14 residues. Germline V gene data show CDR1 as DFQATT and CDR2 as SNEGSKA (reference sequence). V was cut by 6 bases and J by 3 bases, with 18 bases left in between. Sequences were derived from PBMCs, sampled on the day of the yellow fever booster vaccination. The TCR was taken from a young man who received the YFV17D yellow fever vaccine. The V call is TRBV20-1, the J call TRBJ2-7; tentatively, D is TRBD2 (6 bases). The CDR3 region is CSAGGGSGYYEQYF. The CDR3, as DNA: TGCAGTGCGGGTGGGGGGTCGGGTTACTACGAGCAGTACTTC.